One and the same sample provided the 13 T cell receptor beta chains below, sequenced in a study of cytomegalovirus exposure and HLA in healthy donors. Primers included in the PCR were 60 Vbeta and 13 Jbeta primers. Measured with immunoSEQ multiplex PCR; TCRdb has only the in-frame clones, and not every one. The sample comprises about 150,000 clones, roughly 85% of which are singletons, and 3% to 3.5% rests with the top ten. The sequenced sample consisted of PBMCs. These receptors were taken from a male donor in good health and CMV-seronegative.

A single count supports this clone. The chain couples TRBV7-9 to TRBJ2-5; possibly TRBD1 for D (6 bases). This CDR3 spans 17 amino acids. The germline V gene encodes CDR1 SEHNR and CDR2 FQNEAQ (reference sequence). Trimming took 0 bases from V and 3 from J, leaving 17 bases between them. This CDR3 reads CASSLASAGTRKETQYF. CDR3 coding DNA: TGTGCCAGCAGCTTAGCGAGCGCCGGGACAAGAAAAGAGACCCAGTACTTC.

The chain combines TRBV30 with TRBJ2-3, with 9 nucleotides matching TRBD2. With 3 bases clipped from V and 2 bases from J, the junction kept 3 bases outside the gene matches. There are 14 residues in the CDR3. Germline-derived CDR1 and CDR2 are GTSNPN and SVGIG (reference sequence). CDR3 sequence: CAWRTSGHTDTQYF. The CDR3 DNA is TGTGCCTGGAGGACTAGCGGACACACAGATACGCAGTATTTT.

This CDR3 reads CASSARATSGSYNEQFF. CDR3 bases: TGTGCCAGTAGTGCGAGGGCCACTAGCGGGTCCTACAATGAGCAGTTCTTC. J is TRBJ2-1 and V is TRBV19; 9 positions match TRBD2. The CDR3 spans 17 residues. J gave up 1 base and V 5 bases, and 9 bases lay outside the gene matches. Looked up from germline, CDR1 is LNHDA and CDR2 is SQIVND (reference sequence).

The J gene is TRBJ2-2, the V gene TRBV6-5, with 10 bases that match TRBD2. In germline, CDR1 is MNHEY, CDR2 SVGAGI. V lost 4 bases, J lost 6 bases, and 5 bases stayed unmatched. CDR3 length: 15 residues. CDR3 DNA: TGTGCCAGCAGTTGGAGCGGGAGGGCCGCCGGGGAGCTGTTTTTT. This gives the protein CASSWSGRAAGELFF.

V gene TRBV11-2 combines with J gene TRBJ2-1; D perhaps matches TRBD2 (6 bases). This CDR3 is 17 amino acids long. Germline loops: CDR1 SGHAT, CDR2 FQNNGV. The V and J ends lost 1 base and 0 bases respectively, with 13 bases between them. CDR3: CASSLVLAWSSYNEQFF. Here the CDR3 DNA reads TGTGCCAGCAGCTTAGTCCTAGCGTGGAGCTCCTACAATGAGCAGTTCTTC.

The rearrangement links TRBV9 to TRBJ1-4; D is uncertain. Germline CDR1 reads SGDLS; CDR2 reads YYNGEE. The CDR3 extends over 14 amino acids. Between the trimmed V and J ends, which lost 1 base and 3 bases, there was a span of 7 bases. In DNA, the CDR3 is TGTGCCAGCAGCGTAACGGAGTCTAATGAAAAACTGTTTTTT. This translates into CASSVTESNEKLFF.

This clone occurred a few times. In DNA, the CDR3 is TGTGCCAGCAGCTTTGGGTCTAGCGGTACCCAAGAGACCCAGTACTTC. Amino acid sequence: CASSFGSSGTQETQYF. The chain employs TRBV13 and TRBJ2-5; the match to TRBD2 covers 7 bases. In germline, CDR1 is PRHDT, CDR2 FYEKMQ (reference sequence). V lost 3 bases and J lost 1; bases outside the gene matches: 8. The CDR3 is 16 amino acids.

CDR3 nucleotide sequence: TGTGCCAGCTTGCCCGGGAGGCAGCAGTTCTTC. Translation: CASLPGRQQFF. The gene calls are TRBV6-4 and TRBJ2-1; 7 bases fit TRBD2. CDR3 size: 11 residues. V shed 8 bases and J 11 bases; nucleotides not matched to a gene: 6. The V gene's germline CDR1 is MRHNA and CDR2 SNTAGT.

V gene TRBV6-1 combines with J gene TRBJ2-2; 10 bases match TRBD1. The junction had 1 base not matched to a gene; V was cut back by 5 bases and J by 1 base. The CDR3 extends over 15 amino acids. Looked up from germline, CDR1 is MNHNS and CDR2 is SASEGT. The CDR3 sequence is CASSWTGGNTGELFF. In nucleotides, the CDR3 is TGTGCCAGCAGTTGGACAGGGGGGAACACCGGGGAGCTGTTTTTT.

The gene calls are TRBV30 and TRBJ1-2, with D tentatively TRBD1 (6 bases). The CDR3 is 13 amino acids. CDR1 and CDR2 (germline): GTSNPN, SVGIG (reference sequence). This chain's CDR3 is CGGGAPGRYGYTF. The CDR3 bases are TGTGGCGGGGGGGCCCCTGGAAGATATGGCTACACCTTC.

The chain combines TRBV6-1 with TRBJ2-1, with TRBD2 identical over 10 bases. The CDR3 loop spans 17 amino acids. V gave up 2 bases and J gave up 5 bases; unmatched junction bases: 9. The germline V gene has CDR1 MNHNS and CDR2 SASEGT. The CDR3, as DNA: TGTGCCAGCAGTGAATCGTTCAGCGGGAGGGCTAACAATGAGCAGTTCTTC. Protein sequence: CASSESFSGRANNEQFF.

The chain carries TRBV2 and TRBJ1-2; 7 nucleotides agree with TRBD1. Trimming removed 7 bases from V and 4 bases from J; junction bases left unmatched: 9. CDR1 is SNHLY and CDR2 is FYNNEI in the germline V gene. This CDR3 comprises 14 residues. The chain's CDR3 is CASKQPGTAYGYTF. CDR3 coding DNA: TGTGCCAGCAAGCAACCCGGGACAGCCTATGGCTACACCTTC.

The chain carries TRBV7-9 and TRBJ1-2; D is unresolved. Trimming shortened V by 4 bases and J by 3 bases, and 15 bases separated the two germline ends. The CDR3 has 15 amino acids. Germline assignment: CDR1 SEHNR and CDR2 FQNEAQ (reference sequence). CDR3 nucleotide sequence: TGTGCCAGCAGCTCGACGGACGGAGGGTACTATGGCTACACCTTC. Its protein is CASSSTDGGYYGYTF.